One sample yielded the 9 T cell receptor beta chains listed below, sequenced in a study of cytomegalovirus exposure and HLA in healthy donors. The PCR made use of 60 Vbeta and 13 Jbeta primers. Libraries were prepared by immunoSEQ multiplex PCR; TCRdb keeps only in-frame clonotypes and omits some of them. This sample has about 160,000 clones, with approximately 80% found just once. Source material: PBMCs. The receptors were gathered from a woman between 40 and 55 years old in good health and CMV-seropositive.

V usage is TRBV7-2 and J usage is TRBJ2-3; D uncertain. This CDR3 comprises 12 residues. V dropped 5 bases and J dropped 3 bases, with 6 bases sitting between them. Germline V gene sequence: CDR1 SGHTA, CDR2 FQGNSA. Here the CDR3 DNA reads TGTGCCAGCAGCCGGTTGACAGATACGCAGTATTTT. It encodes CASSRLTDTQYF. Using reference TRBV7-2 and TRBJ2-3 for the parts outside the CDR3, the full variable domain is GAGVSQSPSNKVTEKGKDVELRCDPISGHTALYWYRQSLGQGLEFLIYFQGNSAPDKSGLPSDRFSAERTGGSVSTLTIQRTQQEDSAVYLCASSRLTDTQYFGPGTRLTVL.

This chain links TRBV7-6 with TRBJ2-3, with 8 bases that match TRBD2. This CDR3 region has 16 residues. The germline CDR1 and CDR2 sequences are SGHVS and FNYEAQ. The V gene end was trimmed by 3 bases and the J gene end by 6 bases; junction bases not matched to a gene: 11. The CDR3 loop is CASSLGPAGGADTQYF. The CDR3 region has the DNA TGTGCCAGCAGCTTGGGGCCGGCGGGGGGAGCTGATACGCAGTATTTT.

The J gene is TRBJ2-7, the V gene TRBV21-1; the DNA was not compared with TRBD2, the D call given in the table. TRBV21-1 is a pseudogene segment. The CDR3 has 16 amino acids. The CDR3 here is CASSKVKRGDSGEQYF. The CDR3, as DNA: TGTGCCAGCAGCAAAGTAAAGCGGGGCGATAGTGGCGAGCAGTACTTC.

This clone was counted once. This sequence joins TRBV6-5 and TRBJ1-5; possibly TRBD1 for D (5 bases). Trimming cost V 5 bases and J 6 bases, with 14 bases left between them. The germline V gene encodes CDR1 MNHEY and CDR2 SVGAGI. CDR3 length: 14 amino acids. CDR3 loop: CASSTSGPGQPQHF. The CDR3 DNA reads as TGTGCCAGCAGTACCTCAGGGCCCGGTCAGCCCCAGCATTTT.

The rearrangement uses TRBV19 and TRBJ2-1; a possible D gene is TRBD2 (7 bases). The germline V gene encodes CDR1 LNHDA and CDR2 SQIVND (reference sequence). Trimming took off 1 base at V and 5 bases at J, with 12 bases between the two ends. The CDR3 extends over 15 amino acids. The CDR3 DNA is TGTGCCAGTAGTATAGCTGGGGGGGGGCACAATGAGCAGTTCTTC. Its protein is CASSIAGGGHNEQFF.

The CDR3 here is CASSIGAGALSQPQHF. CDR3 sequence (DNA): TGTGCCAGTAGTATAGGAGCGGGGGCTCTTAGCCAGCCCCAGCATTTT. The rearrangement uses TRBV19 and TRBJ1-5; a weak D match, TRBD1 (6 bases). V was trimmed by 1 base and J by 7 bases, leaving 17 bases between them. The CDR3 extends over 16 amino acids. CDR1 and CDR2 from the germline V gene are LNHDA and SQIVND (reference sequence).

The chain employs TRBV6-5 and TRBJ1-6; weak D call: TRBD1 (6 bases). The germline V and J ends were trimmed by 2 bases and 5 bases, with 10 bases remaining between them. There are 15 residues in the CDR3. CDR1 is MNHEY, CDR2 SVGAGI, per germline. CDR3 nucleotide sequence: TGTGCCAGCAGTTACAGGACAGCAGATAATTCACCCCTCCACTTT. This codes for CASSYRTADNSPLHF.

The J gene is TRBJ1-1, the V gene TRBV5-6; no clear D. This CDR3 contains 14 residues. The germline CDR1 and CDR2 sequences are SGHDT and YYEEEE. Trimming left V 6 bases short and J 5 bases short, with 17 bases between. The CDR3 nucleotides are TGTGCCAGCACCCCCCCCGGATTCGGGACTGAAGCTTTCTTT. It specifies CASTPPGFGTEAFF.

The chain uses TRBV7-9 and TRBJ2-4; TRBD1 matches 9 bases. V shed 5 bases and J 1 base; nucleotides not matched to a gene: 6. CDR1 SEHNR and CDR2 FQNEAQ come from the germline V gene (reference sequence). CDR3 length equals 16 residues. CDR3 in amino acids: CASSPDRGGAKNIQYF. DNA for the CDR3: TGTGCCAGCAGCCCCGACAGGGGGGGGGCCAAAAACATTCAGTACTTC.